A single sample is the source of the 30 T cell receptor beta chains below, sequenced in a study of somatic mutations in cytotoxic T cells in rheumatoid arthritis (dated by TCRdb to about 2017). Library generation was performed with the immunoSEQ multiplex PCR assay. In TCRdb, the immuneACCESS table is reduced to in-frame sequences with V and J assigned. These tables do not hold every clone; where another copy was compared, an unresolved V gene accounts for under half, and the others remain unexplained. The sample table contains several thousand clones; only one count was recorded for roughly 76% of them. About 36% of the sample is in the top ten clones. Sequencing was performed on CD8+ T cells sorted from blood. Source of these receptors: a woman in her fifties or sixties in good health.

The chain employs TRBV11-2 and TRBJ1-1; D remains ambiguous. V lost 6 bases and J lost 0, with 5 bases in between. This CDR3 has 12 residues. Germline V gene sequence: CDR1 SGHAT, CDR2 FQNNGV. The CDR3, as DNA: TGTGCCAGCAGGACTGTGAACACTGAAGCTTTCTTT. Translating gives CASRTVNTEAFF.

The chain carries TRBV5-1 and TRBJ2-3; tentative D call: TRBD2 (6 bases). The CDR3 has 15 residues. Trimming took 4 bases from V and 0 from J, leaving 12 bases between them. Germline V CDR1 and CDR2: SGHRS, YFSETQ. The CDR3: CASSPGVTSTDTQYF. DNA for the CDR3: TGCGCCAGCAGCCCGGGGGTCACGAGCACAGATACGCAGTATTTT.

This chain links TRBV5-6 with TRBJ2-1, with 8 bases lining up with TRBD2. Germline assignment: CDR1 SGHDT and CDR2 YYEEEE. With 0 bases clipped from V and 10 bases from J, the junction kept 12 bases outside the gene matches. This CDR3 comprises 16 residues. Here the CDR3 DNA reads TGTGCCAGCAGCTTGGAGGCGGGGGGCCTCAGTGCGGAGCAGTTCTTC. Translated: CASSLEAGGLSAEQFF.

The chain recombines TRBV7-2 with TRBJ2-7; TRBD2 matches 10 bases. Germline CDR1 and CDR2: SGHTA and FQGNSA. The CDR3 is 15 residues long. V trimming: 6 bases; J trimming: 2 bases; junction bases outside the gene matches: 7. CDR3 loop: CASSYSGGTAYEQYF. The CDR3 coding sequence is TGTGCCAGCAGTTATAGCGGGGGGACAGCCTACGAGCAGTACTTC.

The chain links TRBV9 to TRBJ2-3; D unclear. Trimming took off 4 bases at V and 4 bases at J, with 10 bases between the two ends. This CDR3 has 13 amino acids. Germline V CDR1 and CDR2: SGDLS, YYNGEE. CDR3 loop: CASSPLIADTQYF. In DNA form, the CDR3 reads TGTGCCAGCAGCCCCCTTATCGCAGATACGCAGTATTTT.

This clone was observed a single time. Other DNA sequences in this specimen translate into the identical CDR3. The J gene is TRBJ2-1, the V gene TRBV9, with 10 bases fitting TRBD2. This CDR3 spans 16 amino acids. Germline V gene sequence: CDR1 SGDLS, CDR2 YYNGEE. The ends lost 0 bases at V and 7 bases at J; junction bases unmatched: 7. The CDR3 coding sequence is TGTGCCAGCAGCGTAGCTCTAGCGGGGGCTTATAATGAGCAGTTCTTC. Residues: CASSVALAGAYNEQFF.

The gene calls are TRBV30 and TRBJ1-3, with D perhaps TRBD1 (6 bases). The CDR3 consists of 15 residues. The V end was cut by 3 bases, the J end by 3 bases, with 15 bases between. Germline V lookup: CDR1 GTSNPN, CDR2 SVGIG (reference sequence). CDR3 in DNA: TGTGCCTGGAGCGCACTGGGGGCGCTTGGAAACACCATATATTTT. Its translation is CAWSALGALGNTIYF.

The chain has TRBV2 and TRBJ2-7, with 8 bases fitting TRBD1. Germline V lookup: CDR1 SNHLY, CDR2 FYNNEI. J lost 0 bases, V lost 0 bases, and 10 bases had no gene match. There are 18 residues in the CDR3. The CDR3 region has the DNA TGTGCCAGCAGTGAAGCGCCGGGGACAGGCCTATACTCCTACGAGCAGTACTTC. Translation gives CASSEAPGTGLYSYEQYF. Variable domain in full (rest from reference TRBV2 and TRBJ2-7): EPEVTQTPSHQVTQMGQEVILRCVPISNHLYFYWYRQILGQKVEFLVSFYNNEISEKSEIFDDQFSVERPDGSNFTLKIRSTKLEDSAMYFCASSEAPGTGLYSYEQYFGPGTRLTVT.

The chain employs TRBV7-9 and TRBJ2-7; no clear D gene. V dropped 5 bases and J dropped 2 bases, with 25 bases sitting between them. The CDR3 covers 18 residues. Germline V gene lookup returns CDR1 SEHNR and CDR2 FQNEAQ (reference sequence). The CDR3 DNA sequence: TGTGCCAGCAGCCCCCCGGCAGGCCCTATCCCCTCCCCCTACGAGCAGTACTTC. This codes for CASSPPAGPIPSPYEQYF.

This chain links TRBV28 with TRBJ2-7, with 7 positions matching TRBD1. CDR1 and CDR2 from the germline V gene are MDHEN and SYDVKM. V was pared by 6 bases and J by 2 bases, with 10 bases of the junction left unmatched. There are 15 residues in the CDR3. In nucleotides, the CDR3 is TGTGCCAGCAGACCTTTGACAGGGTGGCCCTACGAGCAGTACTTC. Encoded protein: CASRPLTGWPYEQYF.

This clone has just a few counts. The V gene is TRBV10-1, the J gene TRBJ1-2; TRBD1 matches 9 bases. In germline, CDR1 is WNHNN, CDR2 SYGVQD (reference sequence). Trimming at V came to 9 bases and at J to 5 bases, leaving 16 bases not matched to a gene. The CDR3 runs 16 residues. The CDR3 region is CARRGQTGGYRYGYTF. In DNA, the CDR3 is TGCGCCAGACGGGGACAGACAGGGGGATATCGATATGGCTACACCTTC.

The chain carries TRBV27 and TRBJ1-6; D might be TRBD1 (5 bases). The CDR3 loop spans 14 amino acids. Germline CDR1 reads MNHEY; CDR2 reads SMNVEV (reference sequence). The V end lost 7 bases, the J end lost 7 bases, and 14 bases lay between the germline ends. For the CDR3, the DNA is TGTGCCAGCACCACCGGGGGGGGGAATTCACCCCTCCACTTT. Translating it yields CASTTGGGNSPLHF.

J is TRBJ2-1 and V is TRBV7-8; no firm D call. V was clipped by 2 bases and J by 8 bases, with 7 bases between them. CDR1 is SGHVS, CDR2 FQNEAQ, per germline. The CDR3 runs to 12 residues. The CDR3 DNA is TGTGCCAGCAGCTTAATGCGAGATGAGCAGTTCTTC. Translating it yields CASSLMRDEQFF.

A few counts support this clone. This rearrangement joins TRBV29-1 to TRBJ2-7; D possibly corresponds to TRBD2 (5 bases). Trimming took off 6 bases at V and 5 bases at J, with 8 bases between the two ends. This CDR3 has 10 amino acids. Germline V gene lookup returns CDR1 SQVTM and CDR2 ANQGSEA. CDR3 amino acids: CSVVGDEQYF. The CDR3 coding sequence is TGCAGCGTAGTGGGAGACGAGCAGTACTTC.

The chain is built from TRBV9 and TRBJ2-1; 7 bases match TRBD1. The CDR3 contains 15 residues. Trimming cost V 2 bases and J 8 bases; bases outside gene matches: 10. The germline V gene encodes CDR1 SGDLS and CDR2 YYNGEE. CDR3 sequence (DNA): TGTGCCAGCAGCGTGAGAGGGGGCGGGTTAGATGAGCAGTTCTTC. This sequence encodes CASSVRGGGLDEQFF.

The chain employs TRBV7-9 and TRBJ2-1; 8 bases line up with TRBD2. CDR3 length equals 17 residues. The V and J ends lost 5 bases and 2 bases, in that order; junction bases with no gene match: 11. The germline CDR1 and CDR2 sequences are SEHNR and FQNEAQ (reference sequence). CDR3 amino acids: CASSATTSDRTYNEQFF. For the CDR3, the DNA is TGTGCCAGCAGCGCAACGACTAGCGACCGAACCTACAATGAGCAGTTCTTC.

This clone is medium-sized. The chain joins TRBV29-1 to TRBJ2-7; the D gene is possibly TRBD1 (6 bases). The V gene's germline CDR1 is SQVTM and CDR2 ANQGSEA. V dropped 6 bases and J dropped 0 bases, with 12 bases sitting between them. The CDR3 has 13 amino acids. The CDR3 DNA reads TGCAGCGTCCAAACAGGGAGCTCCTACGAGCAGTACTTC. This translates into CSVQTGSSYEQYF.

The table lists this clone with a count of one. The V gene is TRBV7-9, the J gene TRBJ1-4; tentatively, D is TRBD1 (5 bases). Germline V gene lookup returns CDR1 SEHNR and CDR2 FQNEAQ (reference sequence). This CDR3 contains 15 residues. The V and J ends lost 1 base and 5 bases respectively, with 11 bases between them. Written as DNA, the CDR3 is TGTGCCAGCAGCTTAGGCGGCAGGGAAAATGAAAAACTGTTTTTT. Translation gives CASSLGGRENEKLFF.

The chain has TRBV5-6 and TRBJ2-7, with D perhaps matching TRBD1 (5 bases). CDR3 size: 13 residues. The germline V gene has CDR1 SGHDT and CDR2 YYEEEE. The germline V and J ends were trimmed by 4 bases and 5 bases, with 13 bases remaining between them. The CDR3 nucleotides are TGTGCCAGCAGCCGCGCGTTAGGGGACGAGCAGTACTTC. It is translated as CASSRALGDEQYF.

V is TRBV4-1 and J is TRBJ2-1; TRBD2 matches at 7 bases. The germline V gene encodes CDR1 MGHRA and CDR2 YSYEKL. The CDR3 runs to 17 residues. J was trimmed by 4 bases and V by 2 bases; bases with no gene match: 11. As DNA, the CDR3 is TGCGCCAGCAGCCAATTCGGCGGGAGTGCCGGGTACAATGAGCAGTTCTTC. Amino acids: CASSQFGGSAGYNEQFF.

By sample share, this clone is hyperexpanded. Other nucleotide sequences in the sample specify the same CDR3. The J gene is TRBJ1-2, the V gene TRBV5-1, with 7 bases matching TRBD1. The CDR3 is 14 amino acids. Germline V gene sequence: CDR1 SGHRS, CDR2 YFSETQ. V lost 3 bases, J lost 6 bases, and 8 bases stayed unmatched. In DNA form, the CDR3 reads TGCGCCAGCAGCTCGAACAGGGGAGGAGATGGCTACACCTTC. It codes for CASSSNRGGDGYTF.

The genes are TRBV30 and TRBJ1-2; D possibly corresponds to TRBD1 (6 bases). This CDR3 comprises 14 residues. Germline values: CDR1 GTSNPN, CDR2 SVGIG (reference sequence). V lost 3 bases and J lost 3, with 14 bases in between. The CDR3 protein is CAWRGMGADYGYTF. The CDR3 coding sequence is TGTGCCTGGAGAGGGATGGGGGCGGACTATGGCTACACCTTC.

The J gene is TRBJ2-7, the V gene TRBV7-9; tentatively, D is TRBD2 (6 bases). Germline V gene sequence: CDR1 SEHNR, CDR2 FQNEAQ (reference sequence). The V end was cut by 0 bases, the J end by 5 bases, with 14 bases between. CDR3 size: 15 residues. The CDR3 sequence is CASSLARGKSDEQYF. CDR3 bases: TGTGCCAGCAGCTTAGCTCGGGGGAAATCGGACGAGCAGTACTTC.

The chain uses TRBV28 and TRBJ1-5; the D gene is possibly TRBD1 (5 bases). Deletions cut 4 bases from V and 4 bases from J, with 11 bases between. Per germline, CDR1 MDHEN and CDR2 SYDVKM. The CDR3 spans 14 residues. The CDR3 DNA is TGTGCCAGCAGTTACAGGCCAGATAATCAGCCCCAGCATTTT. It is translated as CASSYRPDNQPQHF.

V usage is TRBV6-5 and J usage is TRBJ1-4; TRBD1 agrees at 7 bases. V lost 2 bases to trimming and J lost 8 bases; unmatched junction nucleotides: 11. CDR3 length equals 16 residues. CDR1 is MNHEY, CDR2 SVGAGI, per germline. The CDR3 DNA reads as TGTGCCAGCAGTTACCTCAAGACAGGGCCAGGGGAAAAACTGTTTTTT. Residues: CASSYLKTGPGEKLFF.

The V and J genes are TRBV28 and TRBJ2-7; no reliable D call. CDR1 and CDR2 (germline): MDHEN, SYDVKM. V was pared by 2 bases and J by 2 bases, with 7 bases between. This CDR3 has 13 amino acids. CDR3 sequence reads: CASSLGVTYEQYF. For the CDR3, the DNA is TGTGCCAGCAGTTTAGGAGTTACCTACGAGCAGTACTTC.

The rearrangement joins TRBV28 to TRBJ2-3, with TRBD1 matching over 9 bases. The CDR3 runs to 16 residues. Germline CDR1 MDHEN, CDR2 SYDVKM. J gave up 2 bases and V 6 bases, and 9 bases lay outside the gene matches. CDR3 nucleotide sequence: TGTGCCAGCAGGGGGACAGGGAAAAAGTTCACAGATACGCAGTATTTT. Protein: CASRGTGKKFTDTQYF.

The sample holds one count of this clone. The rearrangement joins TRBV7-8 to TRBJ2-5, with D possibly TRBD2 on 6 matching bases. The J call may be in error: the DNA end matches TRBJ2-7 better. CDR1 and CDR2 from the germline V gene are SGHVS and FQNEAQ. CDR3 size: 14 residues. CDR3 DNA sequence: TGTGCCAGCAGCCCTCAGGAGGGATTCTACGAGCAGTACTTC. This translates into CASSPQEGFYEQYF.

This clone was observed a handful of times. V and J are TRBV30 and TRBJ1-2; no clear D gene. From germline, CDR1 is GTSNPN and CDR2 SVGIG (reference sequence). This CDR3 spans 11 amino acids. V was shortened by 2 bases and J by 6 bases, with 7 bases between the two germline ends. CDR3 protein: CAWSSGNGYTF. CDR3 DNA sequence: TGTGCCTGGAGTTCGGGGAATGGCTACACCTTC.

V is TRBV27 and J is TRBJ1-4, with unresolved D. CDR3 length: 14 amino acids. Trimming left V 6 bases short and J 0 bases short, with 8 bases between. Looked up from germline, CDR1 is MNHEY and CDR2 is SMNVEV (reference sequence). DNA for the CDR3: TGTGCCAGCAGGCCGGGTGCAACTAATGAAAAACTGTTTTTT. Translation gives CASRPGATNEKLFF.